A selection of T cell receptor beta chains follows, all from one sample in a study of long-term antiretroviral therapy in people with HIV. TCRdb's table, derived via immunoSEQ multiplex PCR, lists solely in-frame clones and lacks some. This table has 20,000 to 25,000 clones, around 80% appearing once. Source: unsorted PBMCs, taken 1.5 years after starting antiretroviral therapy. Every receptor here comes from a man aged 30-40 years with HIV. Each CDR3 is given with its conserved first and last residue. The D gene is left open where the match is weak. Part of the rows lack a size; the others show once, few, many or a class for expanded clones.

CDR3 protein,CDR3 DNA,V gene,J gene,clone size,D gene
CASSFRAGVGNEQFF,TGTGCCAGCAGTTTTAGGGCAGGGGTCGGCAATGAGCAGTTCTTC,TRBV28,TRBJ2-1,-,-
CASSISGLYSNQPQHF,TGTGCCAGCAGCATCTCGGGCCTTTATAGCAATCAGCCCCAGCATTTT,TRBV7-2,TRBJ1-5,-,-
CASSEPTGRDNEQFF,TGTGCCAGCAGTGAACCGACAGGGCGCGACAATGAGCAGTTCTTC,TRBV2,TRBJ2-1,few,TRBD1
CASSGEVNTGELFF,TGTGCCAGCTCCGGTGAAGTTAACACCGGGGAGCTGTTTTTT,TRBV7-2,TRBJ2-2,-,-
CASSKAHRGPSPLHF,TGTGCCAGCAGCAAAGCGCACAGGGGGCCTTCACCCCTCCACTTT,TRBV21-1,TRBJ1-6,-,-
CASSPSGSGYEQYF,TGTGCTAGCAGCCCTAGCGGGAGCGGGTACGAGCAGTACTTC,TRBV7-7,TRBJ2-7,few,TRBD2
CASKDSNQPQHF,TGTGCCAGCAAAGATAGCAATCAGCCCCAGCATTTT,TRBV7-2,TRBJ1-5,once,-
CASSQTLSRWESVDTQYF,TGCGCCAGCAGCCAAACATTGTCCCGGTGGGAGTCGGTAGATACGCAGTATTTT,TRBV4-1,TRBJ2-3,-,-
CASGISYEQYF,TGTGCCAGCGGGATCTCCTACGAGCAGTACTTC,TRBV6-5,TRBJ2-7,-,-
CATVDRGLF,TGTGCCACCGTTGACAGGGGGCTGTTC,TRBV6-1,TRBJ1-2,few,TRBD1
CASSLVDRGTEAFF,TGTGCCAGCAGCTTAGTTGACAGAGGCACTGAAGCTTTCTTT,TRBV7-2,TRBJ1-1,-,-
CASSQDGGSRDTQYF,TGCGCCAGCAGCCAAGATGGGGGGTCTAGGGATACGCAGTATTTT,TRBV4-3,TRBJ2-3,-,-
CSVGIGQAGEAFF,TGCAGCGTTGGGATCGGACAGGCAGGTGAAGCTTTCTTT,TRBV29-1,TRBJ1-1,few,TRBD1
CASSQEVGLAEAFF,TGTGCCAGCAGCCAAGAAGTAGGGTTGGCTGAAGCTTTCTTT,TRBV14,TRBJ1-1,-,-
CASSTMNTEAFF,TGTGCCAGCAGTACTATGAACACTGAAGCTTTCTTT,TRBV27,TRBJ1-1,medium-sized,-
CASSPPGLAGGLSNEQFF,TGTGCCAGCTCACCACCGGGACTAGCGGGAGGGTTATCCAATGAGCAGTTCTTC,TRBV18,TRBJ2-1,-,TRBD2
CASSQGTGLFSGANVLTF,TGTGCCAGCTCACAAGGGACAGGACTATTCTCTGGGGCCAACGTCCTGACTTTC,TRBV18,TRBJ2-6,-,TRBD1
CAWRGDRDRGSYEQYF,TGTGCCTGGAGGGGCGACCGGGACAGGGGATCCTACGAGCAGTACTTC,TRBV30,TRBJ2-7,-,TRBD1
CASSLVSGTGGEKLFF,TGTGCCAGCAGCTTAGTATCCGGGACAGGGGGTGAAAAACTGTTTTTT,TRBV7-2,TRBJ1-4,-,TRBD1
CASSLMGGANQETQYF,TGTGCCAGCAGCTTAATGGGCGGTGCAAACCAAGAGACCCAGTACTTC,TRBV11-2,TRBJ2-5,-,-
CASSFSFGDRENQYF,TGTGCCAGCAGTTTTTCATTCGGGGACAGGGAGAACCAGTACTTC,TRBV27,TRBJ2-5,-,TRBD1
CASKASGVLTGELFF,TGTGCCAGCAAGGCTAGCGGGGTCCTCACCGGGGAGCTGTTTTTT,TRBV2,TRBJ2-2,-,TRBD2
CASSPGLSGLTDTQYF,TGTGCCAGCAGCCCAGGTCTGAGCGGGCTCACAGATACGCAGTATTTT,TRBV11-3,TRBJ2-3,-,-
CASIGGSNTGELFF,TGTGCCAGCATAGGGGGGTCTAACACCGGGGAGCTGTTTTTT,TRBV6-1,TRBJ2-2,-,-
CASSLTGNDYGYTF,TGTGCCAGCAGCTTGACGGGGAACGACTATGGCTACACCTTC,TRBV5-5,TRBJ1-2,-,-
CASSLGAARDGFF,TGTGCCAGCAGCTTAGGGGCCGCCCGGGATGGGTTCTTC,TRBV7-2,TRBJ2-1,-,-
CASSIGIRSSGNTIYF,TGTGCCAGTAGTATTGGGATTAGGAGCTCTGGAAACACCATATATTTT,TRBV19,TRBJ1-3,few,-
CASTLGQGGYGYTF,TGTGCCAGCACCTTGGGACAGGGCGGCTATGGCTACACCTTC,TRBV2,TRBJ1-2,-,TRBD1
CASGTGTGTTNEKLFF,TGTGCCAGCGGTACAGGGACGGGAACAACTAATGAAAAACTGTTTTTT,TRBV5-4,TRBJ1-4,-,-
CASAQGPSYEQYF,TGTGCCAGCGCCCAGGGACCCTCCTACGAGCAGTACTTC,TRBV6-5,TRBJ2-7,-,-
CASSQAGTGTYEQYF,TGCGCCAGCAGCCAAGCAGGGACAGGGACCTACGAGCAGTACTTC,TRBV4-3,TRBJ2-7,-,TRBD1
CASSPGTDLYEQYF,TGCGCCAGCAGCCCCGGGACAGACCTCTACGAGCAGTACTTC,TRBV4-1,TRBJ2-7,few,TRBD1
CASSLVGGATYYEQYF,TGTGCCAGCAGCTTAGTAGGCGGTGCGACGTACTACGAGCAGTACTTC,TRBV7-2,TRBJ2-7,once,-
CATPVGQTCLNQPQHF,TGTGCCACCCCGGTGGGACAGACTTGCCTCAATCAGCCCCAGCATTTT,TRBV11-1,TRBJ1-5,-,TRBD1
CASSVAGREQYF,TGTGCCAGCAGCGTAGCTGGGCGGGAGCAGTACTTC,TRBV9,TRBJ2-7,-,-
CASSQEGTGGREKLFF,TGCGCCAGCAGCCAAGAAGGGACAGGGGGACGGGAAAAACTGTTTTTT,TRBV4-1,TRBJ1-4,medium-sized,TRBD1